Sequencing of this T cell receptor (beta chain) was carried out in a study of cytotoxic CD8 clonotypes in ibrutinib-treated CLL (dated by TCRdb to the early 2020s). Study-wide context: The cohort had 11 to 12 relapsed/refractory and 15 treatment-naive patients; roughly 18 were IGHV unmutated. Partial responses were observed in about 25 patients and complete responses in 2; after a median follow-up of around 68 months, remission was maintained in around 14 patients and progression was observed in approximately twelve. Response samples were taken after a median of 12 months on treatment, ranging from about 6 to 36 months. On average, each sample had roughly 260,000 productive templates and under 95,000 productive rearrangements. Of the 85 to 95 participants in the trial, about two dozen had longitudinal samples available. Cryopreserved peripheral blood mononuclear cells were obtained prior to treatment, at the time of response, and at either disease progression or sustained remission. Patients were still on ibrutinib when every remission and progressive disease sample was collected.

Each clonotype received, on average, 10x coverage in deep resolution sequencing performed on a MiSeq, where the target depth lay between 1 in 1 million and 1 in 200,000 T cells. The immunoSEQ hsTCRB Kit was used to generate the TCR beta libraries. Per the authors' processing: Data were analyzed with ImmunoSEQ Data Assistant and ImmunoSEQ Analyzer, with V, D and J genes assigned per IMGT definitions. Clonality, which ranges from 0 to 1, was calculated as one minus the normalized Shannon entropy of productive rearrangement frequencies. Public clonotype analysis was restricted to overrepresented clonotypes comprising at least 0.05% of each patient's repertoire. About a dozen repertoires from age-matched healthy donors, obtained from immuneACCESS, served as clonality controls. TCRdb provides this immuneACCESS table in a form limited to in-frame rearrangements. Some clones are lacking; in checked studies, under half of them reflect an unresolved V gene, and why the rest are absent is not known. V and J calls and clone size are as listed in that table; D and trimming were resolved from the DNA. For this sample there are more than 200,000 clones; nearly 80% appear just once. The top ten hold approximately 10% of the sample.

V is shortened by 1 base, J by 4 bases, and the region joining them spans 14 bases. The CDR3 spans 16 residues, from the cysteine through the phenylalanine. The DNA shown is the 48-base CDR3, in frame from base 1. The germline V gene supplies CDR1 MNHNS and CDR2 SASEGT. Taken with the paper, the label for time point translates to: approximately 11 months on ibrutinib. For TCR beta library preparation, 1.5 to 2.5 micrograms of genomic DNA was extracted from cryopreserved PBMCs. Longitudinal blood samples from CLL patients on ibrutinib monotherapy were analyzed using high-throughput TCR beta sequencing. The patients took part in an open-label, single-center phase 2 trial of ibrutinib monotherapy. A remark on this clone: Its recognized antigen is unknown. Qualities for individual bases were not recorded, and no much larger clone is one base off.

The full study reports these points: Sampling times were not matched between sustained-remission and progressing patients, and lymph node repertoires were not studied. Public clonotypes were rare and either contracted or stayed stable during treatment, and the rise in clonality at ibrutinib response reflected the expansion of private clonotypes. At baseline, clonality was higher than in age-matched healthy donors and showed a strong correlation with circulating CD8+ T-cell counts. An increase in clonality was observed at ibrutinib response, with clonality remaining stable during sustained remission and falling back toward baseline at progression.

The material sequenced was PBMCs, taken after 12 months of ibrutinib treatment. In this chain, TRBV6-1 is recombined with TRBJ1-3, with no D gene named confidently. The TCR sequence derives from a human donor with chronic lymphocytic leukemia. The CDR3 reads CASSEVAAGMGNTIYF. The nucleotide sequence reads TGTGCCAGCAGTGAAGTCGCAGCCGGTATGGGAAACACCATATATTTT.